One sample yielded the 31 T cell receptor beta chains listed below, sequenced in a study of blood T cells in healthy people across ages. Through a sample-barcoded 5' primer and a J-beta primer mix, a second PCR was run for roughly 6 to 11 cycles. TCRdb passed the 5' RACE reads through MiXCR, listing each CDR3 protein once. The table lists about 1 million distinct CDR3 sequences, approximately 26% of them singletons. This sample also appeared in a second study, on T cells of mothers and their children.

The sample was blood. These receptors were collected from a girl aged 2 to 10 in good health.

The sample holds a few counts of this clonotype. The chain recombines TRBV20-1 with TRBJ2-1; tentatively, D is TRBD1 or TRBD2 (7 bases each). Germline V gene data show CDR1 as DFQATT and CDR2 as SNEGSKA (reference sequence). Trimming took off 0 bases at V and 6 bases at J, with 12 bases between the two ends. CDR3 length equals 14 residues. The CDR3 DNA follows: TGCAGTGCTAGAGATCAGGGGGGGGCCAATGAGCAGTTCTTC. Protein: CSARDQGGANEQFF.

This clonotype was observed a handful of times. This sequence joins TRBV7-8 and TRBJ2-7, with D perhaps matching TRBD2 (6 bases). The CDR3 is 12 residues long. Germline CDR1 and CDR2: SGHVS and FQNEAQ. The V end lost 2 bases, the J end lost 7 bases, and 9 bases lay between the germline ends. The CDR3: CASSLSSEEQYF. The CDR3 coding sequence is TGTGCCAGCAGCTTATCTAGCGAAGAGCAGTACTTC.

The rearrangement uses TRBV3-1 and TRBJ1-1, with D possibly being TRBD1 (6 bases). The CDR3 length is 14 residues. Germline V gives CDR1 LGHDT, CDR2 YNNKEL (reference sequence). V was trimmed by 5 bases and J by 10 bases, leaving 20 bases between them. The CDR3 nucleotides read TGTGCCAGCAGCACGGGAGCGGGGGGCTTAGGAGCTTTCTTT. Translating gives CASSTGAGGLGAFF. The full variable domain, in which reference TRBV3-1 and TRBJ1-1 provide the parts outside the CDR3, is DTAVSQTPKYLVTQMGNDKSIKCEQNLGHDTMYWYKQDSKKFLKIMFSYNNKELIINETVPNRFSPKSPDKAHLNLHINSLELGDSAVYFCASSTGAGGLGAFFGQGTRLTVV.

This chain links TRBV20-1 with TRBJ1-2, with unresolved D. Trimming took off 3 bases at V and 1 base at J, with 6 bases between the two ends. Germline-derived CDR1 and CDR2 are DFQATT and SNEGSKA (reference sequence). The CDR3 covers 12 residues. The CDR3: CSASPDNYGYTF. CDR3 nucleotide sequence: TGCAGTGCTAGTCCAGATAACTATGGCTACACCTTC.

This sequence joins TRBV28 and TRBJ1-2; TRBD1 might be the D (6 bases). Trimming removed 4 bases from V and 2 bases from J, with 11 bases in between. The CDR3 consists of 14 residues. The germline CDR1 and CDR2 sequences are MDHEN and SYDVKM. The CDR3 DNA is TGTGCCAGCAGTTCATCAGACAGGAACTATGGCTACACCTTC. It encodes CASSSSDRNYGYTF.

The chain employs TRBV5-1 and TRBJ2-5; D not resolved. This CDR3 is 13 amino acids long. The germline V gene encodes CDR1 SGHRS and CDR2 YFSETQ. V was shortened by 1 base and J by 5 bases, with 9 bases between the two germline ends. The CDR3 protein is CASSLHQAETQYF. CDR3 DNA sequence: TGCGCCAGCAGCTTGCACCAGGCGGAGACCCAGTACTTC.

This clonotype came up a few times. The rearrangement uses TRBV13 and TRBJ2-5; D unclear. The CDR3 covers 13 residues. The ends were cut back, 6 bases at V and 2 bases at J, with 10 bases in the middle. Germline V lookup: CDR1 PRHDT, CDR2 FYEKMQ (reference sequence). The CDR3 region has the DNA TGTGCCAGCAGAACACAGCCTCAAGAGACCCAGTACTTC. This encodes CASRTQPQETQYF.

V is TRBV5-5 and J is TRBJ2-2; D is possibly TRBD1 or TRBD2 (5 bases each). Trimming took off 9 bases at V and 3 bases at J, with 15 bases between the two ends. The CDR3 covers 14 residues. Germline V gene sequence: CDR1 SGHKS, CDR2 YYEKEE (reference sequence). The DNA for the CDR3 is TGTGCCACCTTATCCGGGACGGACACCGGGGAGCTGTTTTTT. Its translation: CATLSGTDTGELFF.

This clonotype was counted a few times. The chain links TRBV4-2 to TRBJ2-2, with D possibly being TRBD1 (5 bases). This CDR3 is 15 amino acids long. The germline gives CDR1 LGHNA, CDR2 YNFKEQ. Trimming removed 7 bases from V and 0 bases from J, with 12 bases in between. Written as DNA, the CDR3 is TGTGCCAGCACCTTAGACAGAACGAACACCGGGGAGCTGTTTTTT. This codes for CASTLDRTNTGELFF.

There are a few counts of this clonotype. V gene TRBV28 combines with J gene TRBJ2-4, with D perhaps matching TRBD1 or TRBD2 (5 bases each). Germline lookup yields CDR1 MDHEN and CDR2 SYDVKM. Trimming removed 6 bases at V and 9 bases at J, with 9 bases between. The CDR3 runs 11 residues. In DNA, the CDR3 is TGTGCCAGCAGGGGGGATGGCATTCAGTACTTC. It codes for CASRGDGIQYF.

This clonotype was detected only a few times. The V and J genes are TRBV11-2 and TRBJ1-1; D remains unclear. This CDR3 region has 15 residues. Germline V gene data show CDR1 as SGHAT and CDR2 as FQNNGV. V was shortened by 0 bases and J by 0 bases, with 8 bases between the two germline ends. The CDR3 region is CASSLDHDLNTEAFF. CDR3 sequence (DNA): TGTGCCAGCAGCTTAGATCACGACCTGAACACTGAAGCTTTCTTT.

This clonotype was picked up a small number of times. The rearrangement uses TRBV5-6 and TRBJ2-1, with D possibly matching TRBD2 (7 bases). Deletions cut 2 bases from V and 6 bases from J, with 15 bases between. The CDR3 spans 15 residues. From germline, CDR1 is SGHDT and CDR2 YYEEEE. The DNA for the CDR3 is TGTGCCAGCAGCTTTAATCCGGGGGGCCTCAATGAGCAGTTCTTC. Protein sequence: CASSFNPGGLNEQFF.

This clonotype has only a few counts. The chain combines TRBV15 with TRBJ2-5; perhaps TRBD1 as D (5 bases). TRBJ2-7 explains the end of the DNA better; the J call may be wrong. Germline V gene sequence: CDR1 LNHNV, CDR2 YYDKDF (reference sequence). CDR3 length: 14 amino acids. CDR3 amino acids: CATSRDPTVGEQYF. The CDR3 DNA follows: TGTGCCACCAGCAGAGATCCGACAGTGGGCGAGCAGTACTTC.

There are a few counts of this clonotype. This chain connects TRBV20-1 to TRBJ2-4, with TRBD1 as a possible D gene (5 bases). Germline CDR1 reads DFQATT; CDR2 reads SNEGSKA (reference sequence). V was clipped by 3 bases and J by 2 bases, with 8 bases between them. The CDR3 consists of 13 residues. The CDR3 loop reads CSASRGTKNIQYF. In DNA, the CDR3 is TGCAGTGCTAGTAGGGGAACCAAAAACATTCAGTACTTC.

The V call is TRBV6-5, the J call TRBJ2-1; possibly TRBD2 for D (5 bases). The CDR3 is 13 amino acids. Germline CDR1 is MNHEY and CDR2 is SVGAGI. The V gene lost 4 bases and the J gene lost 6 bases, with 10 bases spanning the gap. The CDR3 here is CASSFGSSNEQFF. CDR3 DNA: TGTGCCAGCAGTTTTGGGAGTTCCAATGAGCAGTTCTTC.

The CDR3 bases are TGTGCCAGCAGTTTGATAGAAAACGAGCAGTACTTC. This gives the protein CASSLIENEQYF. The chain joins TRBV12-3 or TRBV12-4 to TRBJ2-5; no reliable D call. The DNA end favors TRBJ2-7, so the J call may be wrong. This CDR3 region has 12 residues.

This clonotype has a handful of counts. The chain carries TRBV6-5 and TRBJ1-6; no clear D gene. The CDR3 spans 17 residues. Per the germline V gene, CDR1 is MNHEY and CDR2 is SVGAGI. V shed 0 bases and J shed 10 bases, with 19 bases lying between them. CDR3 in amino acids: CASSYSTPDGLGSPLHF. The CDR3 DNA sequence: TGTGCCAGCAGTTACTCGACCCCGGACGGCTTGGGCTCACCCCTCCACTTT.

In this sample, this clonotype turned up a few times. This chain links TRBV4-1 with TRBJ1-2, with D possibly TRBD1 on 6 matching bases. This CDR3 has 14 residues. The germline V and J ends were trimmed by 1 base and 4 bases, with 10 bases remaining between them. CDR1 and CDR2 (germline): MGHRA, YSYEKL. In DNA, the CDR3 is TGCGCCAGCAGCCAAGTTCAGGGGATCTATGGCTACACCTTC. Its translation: CASSQVQGIYGYTF.

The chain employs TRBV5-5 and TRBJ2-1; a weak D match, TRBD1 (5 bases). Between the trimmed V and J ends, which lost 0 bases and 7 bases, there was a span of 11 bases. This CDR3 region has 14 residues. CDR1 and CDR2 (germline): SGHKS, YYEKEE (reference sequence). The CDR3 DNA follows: TGTGCCAGCAGCTTGGTTAGGGGATTAAATGAGCAGTTCTTC. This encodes CASSLVRGLNEQFF.

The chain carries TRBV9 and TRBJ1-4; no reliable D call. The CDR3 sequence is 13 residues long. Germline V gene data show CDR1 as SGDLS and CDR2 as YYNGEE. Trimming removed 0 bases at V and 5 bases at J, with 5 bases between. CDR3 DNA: TGTGCCAGCAGCGTAGGACGGAATGAAAAACTGTTTTTT. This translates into CASSVGRNEKLFF.

Written as DNA, the CDR3 is TGTGCCAGCACCAAGCTTGACAGCGCGAACACCGGGGAGCTGTTTTTT. As protein: CASTKLDSANTGELFF. This chain connects TRBV28 to TRBJ2-2; D possibly corresponds to TRBD1 (5 bases). CDR1 MDHEN and CDR2 SYDVKM come from the germline V gene. This CDR3 has 16 residues. V was clipped by 7 bases and J by 0 bases, with 15 bases between them.

The DNA for the CDR3 is TGCGCCAGCAGCGACCGGACTAGCGGGAGATTCACCTACAATGAGCAGTTCTTC. The encoded protein is CASSDRTSGRFTYNEQFF. The rearrangement links TRBV5-1 to TRBJ2-1, with 13 bases matching TRBD2. Germline CDR1 reads SGHRS; CDR2 reads YFSETQ. This CDR3 comprises 18 residues. V lost 4 bases and J lost 2; bases outside the gene matches: 9.

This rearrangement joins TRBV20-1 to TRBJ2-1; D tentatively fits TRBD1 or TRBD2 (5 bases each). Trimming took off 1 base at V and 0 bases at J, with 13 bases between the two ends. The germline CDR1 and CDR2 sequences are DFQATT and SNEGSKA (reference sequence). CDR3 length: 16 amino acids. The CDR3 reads CSARGGTPSSYNEQFF. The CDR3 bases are TGCAGTGCTAGAGGTGGGACCCCGAGCTCCTACAATGAGCAGTTCTTC.

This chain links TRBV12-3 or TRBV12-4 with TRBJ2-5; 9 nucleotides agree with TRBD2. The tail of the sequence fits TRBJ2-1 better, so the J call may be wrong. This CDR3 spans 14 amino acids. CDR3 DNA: TGTGCCAGCAGTTCAGTCTCCCTAGCGGGAAAGCAGTTCTTC. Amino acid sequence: CASSSVSLAGKQFF.

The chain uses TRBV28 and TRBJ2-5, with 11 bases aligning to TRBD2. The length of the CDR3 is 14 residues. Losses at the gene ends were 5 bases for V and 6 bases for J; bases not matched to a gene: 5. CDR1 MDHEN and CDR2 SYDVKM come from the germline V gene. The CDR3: CASSRLAGLKTQYF. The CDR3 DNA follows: TGTGCCAGCAGTCGACTAGCGGGGCTCAAGACCCAGTACTTC.

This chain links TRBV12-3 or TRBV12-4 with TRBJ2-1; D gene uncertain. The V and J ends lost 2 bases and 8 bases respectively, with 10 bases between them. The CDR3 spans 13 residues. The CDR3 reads CASSLLPLYEQFF. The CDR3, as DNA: TGTGCCAGCAGTTTACTGCCCCTTTATGAGCAGTTCTTC.

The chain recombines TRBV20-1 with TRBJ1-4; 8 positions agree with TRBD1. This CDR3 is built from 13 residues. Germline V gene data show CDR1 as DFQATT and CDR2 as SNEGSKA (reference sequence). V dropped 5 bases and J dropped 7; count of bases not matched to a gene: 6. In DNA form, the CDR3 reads TGCAGTGCTCCACGACAGGGGAGTGAAAAACTGTTTTTT. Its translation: CSAPRQGSEKLFF.

The CDR3 reads CASSFTDFYYNEQFF. The CDR3 region has the DNA TGTGCCAGCAGTTTTACGGATTTCTACTACAATGAGCAGTTCTTC. This chain links TRBV28 with TRBJ2-1; D is unclear. The CDR3 spans 15 residues. The germline V gene encodes CDR1 MDHEN and CDR2 SYDVKM. Trimming shortened V by 3 bases and J by 3 bases, and 12 bases separated the two germline ends. The whole variable domain, remainder taken from reference TRBV28 and TRBJ2-1, is DVKVTQSSRYLVKRTGEKVFLECVQDMDHENMFWYRQDPGLGLRLIYFSYDVKMKEKGDIPEGYSVSREKKERFSLILESASTNQTSMYLCASSFTDFYYNEQFFGPGTRLTVL.

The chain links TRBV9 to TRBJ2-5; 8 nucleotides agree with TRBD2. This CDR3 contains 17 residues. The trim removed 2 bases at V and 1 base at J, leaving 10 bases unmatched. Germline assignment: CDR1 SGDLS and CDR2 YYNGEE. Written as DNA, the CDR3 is TGTGCCAGCAGCGTTATGGGGGCGGGAGGTCCCCAAGAGACCCAGTACTTC. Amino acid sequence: CASSVMGAGGPQETQYF.

The CDR3 region is CASSSLYPDTEAFF. CDR3 nucleotide sequence: TGTGCCAGCAGCTCCCTGTATCCGGACACTGAAGCTTTCTTT. The chain is built from TRBV7-9 and TRBJ1-1; D unresolved. The CDR3 totals 14 residues. Trimming pared 4 bases from V and 3 bases from J, leaving 12 bases between. Germline CDR1 is SEHNR and CDR2 is FQNEAQ (reference sequence). The complete variable domain, with remaining parts taken from reference TRBV7-9 and TRBJ1-1, reads DTGVSQNPRHKITKRGQNVTFRCDPISEHNRLYWYRQTLGQGPEFLTYFQNEAQLEKSRLLSDRFSAERPKGSFSTLEIQRTEQGDSAMYLCASSSLYPDTEAFFGQGTRLTVV.

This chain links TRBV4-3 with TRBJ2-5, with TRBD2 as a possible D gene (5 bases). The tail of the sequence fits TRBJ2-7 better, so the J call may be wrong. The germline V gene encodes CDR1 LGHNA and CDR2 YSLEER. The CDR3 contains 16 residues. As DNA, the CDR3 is TGCGCCAGCAGCCAAGATGTTGCTGGGAGCTCCTACGAGCAGTACTTC. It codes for CASSQDVAGSSYEQYF.